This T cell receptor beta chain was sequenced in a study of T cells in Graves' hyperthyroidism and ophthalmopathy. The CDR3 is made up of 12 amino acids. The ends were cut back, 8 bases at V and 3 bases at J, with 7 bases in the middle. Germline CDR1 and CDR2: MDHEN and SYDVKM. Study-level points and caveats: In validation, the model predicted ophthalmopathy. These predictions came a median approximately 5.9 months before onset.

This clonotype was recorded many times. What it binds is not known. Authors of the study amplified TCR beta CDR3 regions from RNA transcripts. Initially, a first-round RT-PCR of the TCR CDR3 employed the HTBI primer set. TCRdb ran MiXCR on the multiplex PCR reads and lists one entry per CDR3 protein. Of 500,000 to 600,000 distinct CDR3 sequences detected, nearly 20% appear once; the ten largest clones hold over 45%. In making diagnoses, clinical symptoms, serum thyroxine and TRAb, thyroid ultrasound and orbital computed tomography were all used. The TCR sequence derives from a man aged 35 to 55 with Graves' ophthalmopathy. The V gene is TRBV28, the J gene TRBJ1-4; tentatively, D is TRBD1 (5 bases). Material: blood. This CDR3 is CASRDANEKLFF. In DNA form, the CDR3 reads TGTGCCAGCCGGGACGCTAATGAAAAACTGTTTTTT.